The TCR beta chain under discussion was sequenced for a study of OX40 agonist ivuxolimab in advanced cancers. Study background: Dose-escalation patients' cancers were hepatocellular carcinoma, melanoma, renal cell or head and neck cancer.

A note on this clone: Antigen: not known.

Germline loops: CDR1 MDHEN, CDR2 SYDVKM. Trimming pared 4 bases from V and 4 bases from J, leaving 16 bases between. This CDR3 comprises 15 residues. Measured with immunoSEQ multiplex PCR; TCRdb has only the in-frame clones, and not every one. Here the sample spans approximately 70,000 clones, about nine tenths being singletons. General study results and limits: Expanded clones were, on average, more numerous among CD8+ T cells than CD4+. Dosing at 0.1 to 3.0 mg/kg was accompanied by clonal expansion of CD4+ and CD8+ blood T cells by week 6.

This specimen consisted of CD4+ or CD8+ T cells sorted from blood, obtained in a trial of the OX40 agonist ivuxolimab. This chain connects TRBV28 to TRBJ2-5; D perhaps matches TRBD1 (7 bases). This receptor was obtained from an adult with an advanced solid tumor such as melanoma, head and neck, liver or kidney cancer. CDR3 region: CASSSSGGWIETQYF. The CDR3 region has the DNA TGTGCCAGCAGTTCATCAGGGGGGTGGATAGAGACCCAGTACTTC.